Shown below are 30 T cell receptor beta chains from a single sample sequenced in a study of T-cell reconstitution after alpha-beta-depleted transplantation in children. As it was prepared, the TCRbeta library received unique molecular identifiers. A single record per CDR3 protein comes from TCRdb applying MiXCR to the PCR reads. Counted here are a few hundred thousand distinct CDR3 sequences, roughly a quarter occurring once; the ten biggest clones make up around a third. Sequencing was performed on PBMCs, taken before TCRalphabeta/CD19-depleted stem cell transplant. These receptors all come from a boy less than two years old with Wiskott-Aldrich syndrome, due to receive a stem cell transplant.

This clonotype was seen a few times. The chain employs TRBV5-6 and TRBJ2-3; 14 bases agree with TRBD2. The length of the CDR3 is 18 residues. The J segment lost 6 bases and the V segment lost 0 bases, leaving 9 bases of the junction unmatched. CDR1 and CDR2 from the germline V gene are SGHDT and YYEEEE. The CDR3 nucleotides read TGTGCCAGCAGCTTGGGTGCCGGGACTAGCGGGAGTCGGGATACGCAGTATTTT. As protein: CASSLGAGTSGSRDTQYF.

This clonotype has a handful of counts. This chain connects TRBV3-1 to TRBJ2-5; TRBD2 might be the D (5 bases). CDR3 length: 12 amino acids. Between the trimmed V and J ends, which lost 3 bases and 7 bases, there was a span of 9 bases. Germline V CDR1 and CDR2: LGHDT, YNNKEL (reference sequence). CDR3 DNA sequence: TGTGCCAGCAGCCACGCCCGGGGGACCCAGTACTTC. Residues: CASSHARGTQYF.

The CDR3 DNA follows: TGTGCCAGCAGTAGGTCGCTTACCTACGAGCAGTACTTC. This gives the protein CASSRSLTYEQYF. This chain joins TRBV12-3 or TRBV12-4 and TRBJ2-7; D is undetermined. V shed 5 bases and J shed 2 bases, with 10 bases lying between them. This CDR3 comprises 13 residues.

The count of this clonotype is one. V and J are TRBV11-2 and TRBJ2-2, with 9 bases aligning to TRBD1. The CDR3 runs to 15 residues. J gave up 5 bases and V 2 bases, and 3 bases lay outside the gene matches. From germline, CDR1 is SGHAT and CDR2 FQNNGV. Here the CDR3 reads CASSLKQGATGELFF. For the CDR3, the DNA is TGTGCCAGCAGCTTAAAACAGGGGGCGACCGGGGAGCTGTTTTTT.

This chain's CDR3 is CASSSFGTTDTEAFF. CDR3 DNA sequence: TGTGCCAGCAGCTCTTTTGGGACTACTGACACTGAAGCTTTCTTT. The chain employs TRBV28 and TRBJ1-1; possibly TRBD1 for D (5 bases). V lost 6 bases to trimming and J lost 3 bases, with 17 bases between them. This CDR3 is built from 15 residues. CDR1 MDHEN and CDR2 SYDVKM come from the germline V gene.

This clonotype was seen a handful of times. The chain employs TRBV24-1 and TRBJ2-7; D may be TRBD1 (6 bases). The germline V gene has CDR1 KGHDR and CDR2 SFDVKD. CDR3 length: 11 amino acids. V gave up 9 bases and J gave up 5 bases, with 10 bases separating them. The CDR3 region has the DNA TGTGCCACCGAACAGGGTCACGAGCAGTACTTC. Translation: CATEQGHEQYF.

This clonotype showed up just a few times. A junction end diverges from the germline sequence, so it may reflect a read error. This chain joins TRBV7-2 and TRBJ2-1; D perhaps matches TRBD1 (7 bases). The CDR3 length is 15 residues. Germline CDR1 SGHTA, CDR2 FQGNSA. In DNA, the CDR3 is TGTGCCAGCAGGTTAGGAGCAGGGGGGTACAATGAGCAGTTCTTC. It yields the protein CASRLGAGGYNEQFF.

This clonotype has a count of ten or more. This chain joins TRBV20-1 and TRBJ2-5; 7 nucleotides agree with TRBD2. The CDR3 is 11 residues long. Germline V gene data show CDR1 as DFQATT and CDR2 as SNEGSKA (reference sequence). After removal of 6 bases from V and 5 bases from J, the junction contained 3 bases not matched to a gene. The CDR3 here is CSATGGETQYF. CDR3 bases: TGCAGTGCGACCGGGGGGGAGACCCAGTACTTC.

The chain links TRBV5-1 to TRBJ1-2; 9 positions match TRBD1. CDR3 length: 13 residues. V gave up 4 bases and J gave up 8 bases; unmatched junction bases: 6. Germline lookup yields CDR1 SGHRS and CDR2 YFSETQ. The CDR3 coding sequence is TGCGCCAGCAGCGCCCGGGACAGGGAAGGCTACACCTTC. This sequence encodes CASSARDREGYTF.

This clonotype turned up a few times. The chain uses TRBV5-1 and TRBJ2-1; D remains unclear. The germline V gene has CDR1 SGHRS and CDR2 YFSETQ. The V and J ends lost 7 bases and 0 bases respectively, with 11 bases between them. CDR3 length: 14 residues. CDR3 amino acids: CASGVVSSYNEQFF. The CDR3, as DNA: TGCGCCAGCGGGGTGGTGAGCTCCTACAATGAGCAGTTCTTC.

This clonotype was detected once. The chain employs TRBV12-3 or TRBV12-4 and TRBJ2-7; possibly TRBD1 for D (6 bases). Trimming removed 7 bases from V and 4 bases from J, with 17 bases in between. This CDR3 has 14 amino acids. The chain's CDR3 is CASNAGAGVYEQYF. DNA for the CDR3: TGTGCCAGCAATGCCGGGGCAGGGGTATACGAGCAGTACTTC.

The chain is built from TRBV5-1 and TRBJ2-7; the match to TRBD1 covers 9 bases. This CDR3 contains 15 residues. The germline V gene has CDR1 SGHRS and CDR2 YFSETQ. The V segment lost 0 bases and the J segment 3 bases; nucleotides outside the gene matches: 4. The CDR3 region has the DNA TGCGCCAGCAGCTTGGTTTCGGACAGGGGCTACGAGCAGTACTTC. It encodes CASSLVSDRGYEQYF.

CDR3 nucleotides: TGCGCCAGCAGCCCGGACCGACAGGAGGGCAATCAGCCCCAGCATTTT. As protein: CASSPDRQEGNQPQHF. The chain employs TRBV5-1 and TRBJ1-5; a possible D gene is TRBD1 (6 bases). This CDR3 has 16 residues. Looked up from germline, CDR1 is SGHRS and CDR2 is YFSETQ. The V end lost 4 bases, the J end lost 2 bases, and 16 bases lay between the germline ends.

J is TRBJ2-1 and V is TRBV29-1; D remains unclear. This CDR3 is 11 amino acids long. From germline, CDR1 is SQVTM and CDR2 ANQGSEA. V was pared by 4 bases and J by 2 bases, with 3 bases between. As DNA, the CDR3 is TGCAGCGTTGCCACCTACAATGAGCAGTTCTTC. Protein sequence: CSVATYNEQFF.

This clonotype has just a few counts. This sequence joins TRBV9 and TRBJ2-5, with a tentative D call TRBD2 (6 bases). The V gene lost 0 bases and the J gene lost 3 bases, with 9 bases spanning the gap. The CDR3 runs to 14 residues. Germline-derived CDR1 and CDR2 are SGDLS and YYNGEE. This CDR3 reads CASSVGGGEETQYF. CDR3 bases: TGTGCCAGCAGCGTAGGGGGAGGCGAAGAGACCCAGTACTTC. Supplemented by reference TRBV9 and TRBJ2-5, the full variable domain reads DSGVTQTPKHLITATGQRVTLRCSPRSGDLSVYWYQQSLDQGLQFLIQYYNGEERAKGNILERFSAQQFPDLHSELNLSSLELGDSALYFCASSVGGGEETQYFGPGTRLLVL.

The chain recombines TRBV12-3 or TRBV12-4 with TRBJ2-3, with a tentative D call TRBD2 (5 bases). This CDR3 spans 13 amino acids. Trimming removed 5 bases from V and 5 bases from J, with 11 bases in between. The chain's CDR3 is CASSARRRDTQYF. The CDR3 DNA reads as TGTGCCAGCAGTGCTAGGAGGCGAGATACGCAGTATTTT.

This CDR3 reads CASSLYLSAKNIQYF. Here the CDR3 DNA reads TGTGCCAGCAGTTTATATTTGTCAGCCAAAAACATTCAGTACTTC. The V gene is TRBV28, the J gene TRBJ2-4; no clear D. Trimming removed 1 base at V and 0 bases at J, with 7 bases between. This CDR3 contains 15 residues. Germline V CDR1 and CDR2: MDHEN, SYDVKM. Complete variable domain (other parts from reference TRBV28 and TRBJ2-4): DVKVTQSSRYLVKRTGEKVFLECVQDMDHENMFWYRQDPGLGLRLIYFSYDVKMKEKGDIPEGYSVSREKKERFSLILESASTNQTSMYLCASSLYLSAKNIQYFGAGTRLSVL.

This chain's CDR3 is CASSLIPLAGGSNEQFF. In DNA form, the CDR3 reads TGTGCCAGCAGCTTGATCCCTCTTGCGGGAGGGTCCAATGAGCAGTTCTTC. The V call is TRBV5-4, the J call TRBJ2-1, with 9 nucleotides matching TRBD2. This CDR3 comprises 17 residues. CDR1 is SGHNT, CDR2 YYREEE, per germline (reference sequence). With V trimmed by 1 base and J by 6 bases, 11 bases remained unmatched.

This clonotype came up a few times. V and J are TRBV5-1 and TRBJ2-1; 11 nucleotides agree with TRBD2. V was clipped by 3 bases and J by 2 bases; unmatched bases: 10. The germline V gene has CDR1 SGHRS and CDR2 YFSETQ. The CDR3 spans 18 residues. The CDR3 loop reads CASSSLYSGRAPYNEQFF. The CDR3 DNA reads TGCGCCAGCAGCTCGTTATATAGCGGGAGGGCTCCCTACAATGAGCAGTTCTTC.

Only a few counts were recorded for this clonotype. The V and J genes are TRBV20-1 and TRBJ2-1; D is undetermined. CDR1 is DFQATT, CDR2 SNEGSKA, per germline (reference sequence). Trimming removed 7 bases at V and 0 bases at J, with 10 bases between. This CDR3 is built from 13 residues. Here the CDR3 reads CSVRVDSYNEQFF. The CDR3 DNA reads TGCAGTGTAAGGGTTGACTCCTACAATGAGCAGTTCTTC.

This clonotype has more than one count but fewer than ten. This rearrangement joins TRBV9 to TRBJ2-3, with 11 bases aligning to TRBD2. The CDR3 covers 16 residues. From germline, CDR1 is SGDLS and CDR2 YYNGEE. V was clipped by 3 bases and J by 1 base; unmatched bases: 4. For the CDR3, the DNA is TGTGCCAGCAGCGCCCCGGGACTAGCGGGCACAGATACGCAGTATTTT. This translates into CASSAPGLAGTDTQYF.

V usage is TRBV10-3 and J usage is TRBJ1-5, with D possibly being TRBD1 (5 bases). With 5 bases removed from V and 5 bases from J, the gap between germline ends came to 13 bases. The CDR3 is made up of 14 amino acids. Germline V lookup: CDR1 ENHRY, CDR2 SYGVKD. CDR3 protein: CAISNGGIDQPQHF. The CDR3 nucleotides are TGTGCCATCAGTAATGGGGGGATTGATCAGCCCCAGCATTTT.

This clonotype has only a few counts. This chain connects TRBV24-1 to TRBJ2-1; D assignment may be TRBD1 or TRBD2 (5 bases each). CDR3 length: 13 amino acids. V lost 5 bases and J lost 7, with 11 bases in between. Germline V gene sequence: CDR1 KGHDR, CDR2 SFDVKD. This chain's CDR3 is CATSGGWENEQFF. DNA of the CDR3: TGTGCCACCAGTGGGGGGTGGGAAAATGAGCAGTTCTTC.

This clonotype was recorded a few times. The DNA is omitted, as the CDR3 cannot be located on it reliably, and the CDR3 follows TCRdb's listing. The chain joins TRBV27 to TRBJ2-7; the D call TRBD1 from the table was never checked on the DNA. CDR1 is MNHEY, CDR2 SMNVEV, per germline (reference sequence). The CDR3 is 14 residues long, counting both termini. The CDR3 reads CASSSSWFGGEQYF.

The genes are TRBV2 and TRBJ2-1, with D perhaps TRBD2 (6 bases). The CDR3 sequence is 12 residues long. The germline V and J ends were trimmed by 10 bases and 2 bases, with 9 bases remaining between them. Germline CDR1 is SNHLY and CDR2 is FYNNEI. The CDR3 coding sequence is TGTGCCACACGGAGGGCCTACAATGAGCAGTTCTTC. Protein sequence: CATRRAYNEQFF. The full variable domain, its missing parts supplied by reference TRBV2 and TRBJ2-1, is EPEVTQTPSHQVTQMGQEVILRCVPISNHLYFYWYRQILGQKVEFLVSFYNNEISEKSEIFDDQFSVERPDGSNFTLKIRSTKLEDSAMYFCATRRAYNEQFFGPGTRLTVL.

J is TRBJ2-6 and V is TRBV7-2; 8 bases are shared with TRBD1. J was trimmed by 3 bases and V by 7 bases; bases with no gene match: 11. In germline, CDR1 is SGHTA, CDR2 FQGNSA. This CDR3 comprises 17 residues. This CDR3 reads CASTSWIRGLGANVLTF. CDR3 nucleotide sequence: TGTGCCAGCACCTCCTGGATCAGGGGGCTTGGGGCCAACGTCCTGACTTTC. Full variable domain (missing parts from reference TRBV7-2 and TRBJ2-6): GAGVSQSPSNKVTEKGKDVELRCDPISGHTALYWYRQSLGQGLEFLIYFQGNSAPDKSGLPSDRFSAERTGGSVSTLTIQRTQQEDSAVYLCASTSWIRGLGANVLTFGAGSRLTVL.

This clonotype was seen a few times. The gene calls are TRBV5-1 and TRBJ2-7; 7 bases line up with TRBD1. This CDR3 has 17 residues. In germline, CDR1 is SGHRS, CDR2 YFSETQ. The V gene end was trimmed by 2 bases and the J gene end by 0 bases; junction bases not matched to a gene: 11. The CDR3, as DNA: TGCGCCAGCAGCTTTAGTCTGAGTGGGACAGTCTCCTACGAGCAGTACTTC. Translated, it gives CASSFSLSGTVSYEQYF.

The chain joins TRBV6-5 to TRBJ2-3, with 8 bases lining up with TRBD2. V shed 2 bases, J shed 4 bases, and the junction held 11 bases outside the gene matches. This CDR3 spans 17 amino acids. Germline V CDR1 and CDR2: MNHEY, SVGAGI. CDR3 sequence (DNA): TGTGCCAGCAGTTACGGGAGCGGGAGTGGGGTTTCAGATACGCAGTATTTT. It codes for CASSYGSGSGVSDTQYF.

This clonotype was counted between two and nine times. This rearrangement joins TRBV7-2 to TRBJ1-2, with D uncertain. Between the trimmed V and J ends, which lost 5 bases and 2 bases, there was a span of 9 bases. The CDR3 extends over 13 amino acids. The germline gives CDR1 SGHTA, CDR2 FQGNSA. The CDR3 spells CASSIGRNYGYTF. CDR3 nucleotides: TGTGCCAGCAGCATAGGACGGAACTATGGCTACACCTTC.

This clonotype was found a few times. The rearrangement joins TRBV7-2 to TRBJ2-3; 9 nucleotides line up with TRBD2. J lost 6 bases, V lost 3 bases, and 4 bases had no gene match. This CDR3 region has 14 residues. Germline-derived CDR1 and CDR2 are SGHTA and FQGNSA. Here the CDR3 DNA reads TGTGCCAGCAGCTTTAGCGGGAGTAGGGATACGCAGTATTTT. Its protein is CASSFSGSRDTQYF.